This is a list of T cell receptor beta chains from one sample in a study of T cells expressing NK-cell markers. TCRdb reanalyzed the 5' RACE reads and collapses them to one entry per CDR3 protein, without DNA. Its table records approximately 170,000 distinct CDR3 sequences. The sample taken for sequencing was blood T cells: a sorted CD56 or NKG2C T cell subset, CD4+ or CD8+ T cells, or bulk PBMC T cells (not recorded which). The source of these receptors is a man aged 18 to 69 in good health. Each CDR3 is given with its conserved first and last residue.

CDR3 length,V gene,J gene,CDR3 protein
12,TRBV6-1,TRBJ2-3,CASSESWRGEYF
16,TRBV20-1,TRBJ2-1,CSARGKYERTAGEQFF
15,TRBV2,TRBJ1-2,CASRAAGTGILGYTF
15,TRBV28,TRBJ1-1,CASSGRDRGRTEAFF
15,TRBV6-5,TRBJ2-3,CASSRGTVFWDTQYF
13,TRBV2,TRBJ2-7,CASRQGSSYEQYF
16,TRBV11-3,TRBJ2-3,CASSSRLAGGLDTQYF
11,TRBV9,TRBJ2-5,CFRGAQETQYF
13,TRBV6-6,TRBJ1-2,CASSSRPEDGYTF
16,TRBV12-3/TRBV12-4,TRBJ1-5,CASSLDGRAGNQPQHF
15,TRBV28,TRBJ2-2,CASSLTGGPTGELFF
16,TRBV6-1,TRBJ2-7,CASSEEVTLGYYEQYF
16,TRBV6-2/TRBV6-3,TRBJ2-5,CASSSRQAGFRETQYF
16,TRBV6-1,TRBJ1-2,CASSTAGTGPRHGYTF
14,TRBV20-1,TRBJ1-2,CSARDLASGYGYTF
11,TRBV3-1,TRBJ1-2,CASSQQSGYTF
17,TRBV7-9,TRBJ2-3,CASSSKQGTPRADTQYF
16,TRBV5-4,TRBJ2-3,CASSPRGGGGPREQYF
15,TRBV21-1,TRBJ2-3,CASSIFRGRGVTQYF
15,TRBV9,TRBJ2-1,CASSVGGTPRAEQFF
14,TRBV28,TRBJ1-2,CASSEDRLAGGYTF
15,TRBV5-6,TRBJ2-7,CASSALAGVYYEQYF
15,TRBV12-3/TRBV12-4,TRBJ2-7,CASSPTDRGLYEQYF
14,TRBV29-1,TRBJ2-3,CSVELAGMTDTQYF
12,TRBV5-8,TRBJ1-6,CASSVYNSPLHF
13,TRBV20-1,TRBJ2-7,CSASNLMWDEQYF
18,TRBV6-1,TRBJ2-6,CASSEAETGASGANVLTF
15,TRBV19,TRBJ2-3,CASRHRDRGLDTQYF
16,TRBV3-1,TRBJ1-2,CASSQAPGQGSDGYTF
11,TRBV19,TRBJ1-1,CASSIAGSAFF
14,TRBV7-6,TRBJ2-3,CASSLEASTDTQYF
13,TRBV7-6,TRBJ1-1,CASRMTTNTEAFF
14,TRBV20-1,TRBJ1-1,CSGSRGLETSEAFF
15,TRBV3-1,TRBJ1-4,CASSPGLRVNEKLFF
15,TRBV28,TRBJ2-7,CASSLWGDSNYEQYF
12,TRBV25-1,TRBJ2-1,CASEAGGHEQFF
14,TRBV25-1,TRBJ2-7,CASSGNRIPYEQYF
15,TRBV9,TRBJ2-7,CASSVGQALYREQYF
12,TRBV4-2,TRBJ2-2,CASGANTGELFF
13,TRBV3-1,TRBJ2-1,CASSQGGVNEQFF
13,TRBV9,TRBJ1-2,CASSVESNYGYTF
14,TRBV6-1,TRBJ2-7,CAVSPRGTHYEQYF